The present entry profiles one T cell receptor beta chain with its context. Its antigen is not identified. Measured with immunoSEQ multiplex PCR; TCRdb has only the in-frame clones, and not every one. Of millions of clones in the sample, roughly 92% are singletons; the top ten hold 0.14%. This record comes from a study of shared clonotypes between healthy human individuals. General observations from the study: Some naive CD4 clonotypes, 4% to 6%, turned up in common across a few donors. Larger estimated richness was generally recorded for naive subsets relative to memory subsets.

The donors were all Caucasian adults (living in Nashville, Tennessee). The specimen sequenced was naive CD4+ T cells sorted from blood. Subset in this sample: CD45RA+ positively selected. The receptor was isolated from a man aged 18 to 29 in good health.

CDR3 nucleotides: TGTGCCAGCAGCTTACGAAACTATAAAGAGACCCAGTACTTC. Translation: CASSLRNYKETQYF. The chain employs TRBV7-2 and TRBJ2-5, with D hard to call. The V end was cut by 2 bases, the J end by 3 bases, with 10 bases between. Germline CDR1 is SGHTA and CDR2 is FQGNSA. CDR3 size: 14 residues.